This T cell receptor beta chain was identified during a study of molecular identifiers for immune sequencing clone quantification. Study-level information: Four portions were sequenced after RNA from approximately 22,000 or 94,000 naive CD8 cells was split five ways in replicates. Study observations and caveats: Highly expanded clones may be undercounted when identical TCR molecules share barcodes.

Making the bulk TCR libraries relied on previously described methods and listed TCR primers. Each CDR3 protein is one row after TCRdb ran MiXCR on the PCR reads. The sample yields some 590,000 distinct CDR3 sequences, around 25% seen once. Ten or more counts support this clonotype. Antigen specificity is unknown. Trimming took 2 bases from V and 4 from J, leaving 10 bases between them. The CDR3 runs to 13 residues. Germline V gene lookup returns CDR1 SGHDT and CDR2 YYEEEE. As CD8+CD4-CCR7+CD45RA+ cells, naive CD8 T cells were sorted. V usage is TRBV5-6 and J usage is TRBJ2-7; either TRBD1 or TRBD2 may fit D (6 bases each). This TCR came from a human donor in good health. Some libraries in this study had Jurkat cell RNA spiked in. The sample was naive CD8+ T cells from blood, with Jurkat cell RNA spiked in. Subset: FACS-sorted CD8+CD4-CCR7+CD45RA+ naive T cells. CDR3 bases: TGTGCCAGCAGCTTAACAGGGAGGTACGAGCAGTACTTC. This gives the protein CASSLTGRYEQYF.